The 19 T cell receptor beta chains presented below share a single source sample, sequenced in a study of cytomegalovirus exposure and HLA in healthy donors. It was with 60 Vbeta and 13 Jbeta primers that the PCR ran. The repertoire was sequenced with immunoSEQ multiplex PCR; TCRdb's copy has only in-frame clones and lacks some. The table has about 180,000 clones, 70% to 80% seen once; the top ten hold roughly 3.5%. The sample taken for sequencing was PBMCs. These receptors came from a woman aged 55-70 years in good health and CMV-seropositive.

The CDR3 DNA reads as TGCGCCAGCAGCCGACAGGGCCTAGGCACAGATACGCAGTATTTT. Amino acids: CASSRQGLGTDTQYF. The chain joins TRBV5-1 to TRBJ2-3; 7 bases align to TRBD1. V shed 4 bases and J 1 base; nucleotides not matched to a gene: 6. CDR1 is SGHRS and CDR2 is YFSETQ in the germline V gene. The CDR3 has 15 residues.

About this clone: The identical CDR3 is also encoded by other nucleotide sequences in the sample. The genes are TRBV6-1 and TRBJ1-5, with 8 positions matching TRBD1. CDR1 MNHNS and CDR2 SASEGT come from the germline V gene. V trimming: 6 bases; J trimming: 5 bases; junction bases outside the gene matches: 3. This CDR3 is 13 amino acids long. Here the CDR3 reads CASSPTGDQPQHF. Written as DNA, the CDR3 is TGTGCCAGCAGCCCGACAGGGGATCAGCCCCAGCATTTT.

This chain connects TRBV7-3 to TRBJ2-1; no firm D call. Germline loops: CDR1 SGHTA, CDR2 FQGTGA. CDR3 length: 16 residues. Trimming took 3 bases from V and 0 from J, leaving 12 bases between them. The CDR3 region is CASSLGLGSSYNEQFF. CDR3 DNA: TGTGCCAGCAGCTTGGGTCTAGGCTCCTCCTACAATGAGCAGTTCTTC.

The J gene is TRBJ2-7, the V gene TRBV5-4; tentative D call: TRBD1 (5 bases). The germline V and J ends were trimmed by 1 base and 3 bases, with 14 bases remaining between them. The CDR3 totals 15 residues. The germline V gene has CDR1 SGHNT and CDR2 YYREEE (reference sequence). This CDR3 reads CASSLRGAGNYEQYF. The CDR3 region has the DNA TGTGCCAGCAGCTTGAGGGGCGCAGGAAACTACGAGCAGTACTTC.

This chain connects TRBV19 to TRBJ1-5, with D possibly TRBD1 on 5 matching bases. Trimming left V 5 bases short and J 4 bases short, with 24 bases between. The length of the CDR3 is 18 residues. Germline CDR1 LNHDA, CDR2 SQIVND (reference sequence). This chain's CDR3 is CASSSPQGTSFPNQPQHF. In DNA form, the CDR3 reads TGTGCCAGTAGTTCCCCTCAGGGTACCTCCTTCCCTAATCAGCCCCAGCATTTT.

The rearrangement uses TRBV5-1 and TRBJ1-1, with a tentative D call TRBD1 (6 bases). CDR3 length equals 15 residues. The germline V and J ends were trimmed by 4 bases and 1 base, with 14 bases remaining between them. The germline V gene encodes CDR1 SGHRS and CDR2 YFSETQ. In DNA form, the CDR3 reads TGCGCCAGCAGCCATTTCTCGACAGGGAACACTGAAGCTTTCTTT. Amino acids: CASSHFSTGNTEAFF.

This chain connects TRBV28 to TRBJ1-2; TRBD1 matches at 7 bases. This CDR3 comprises 14 residues. Germline values: CDR1 MDHEN, CDR2 SYDVKM. V trimming: 6 bases; J trimming: 4 bases; junction bases outside the gene matches: 8. CDR3 DNA: TGTGCCAGCAGCACCAGGGGGACCTTCTATGGCTACACCTTC. This sequence encodes CASSTRGTFYGYTF.

V usage is TRBV28 and J usage is TRBJ2-7; the D gene is possibly TRBD1 (6 bases). The ends were cut back, 7 bases at V and 3 bases at J, with 13 bases in the middle. The CDR3 runs 13 residues. The germline CDR1 and CDR2 sequences are MDHEN and SYDVKM. Here the CDR3 reads CASKGPGHYEQYF. The CDR3 bases are TGTGCCAGCAAAGGTCCGGGACACTACGAGCAGTACTTC.

The chain combines TRBV5-6 with TRBJ2-5, with TRBD1 matching over 12 bases. The V gene's germline CDR1 is SGHDT and CDR2 YYEEEE. With 4 bases clipped from V and 5 bases from J, the junction kept 9 bases outside the gene matches. The CDR3 has 16 amino acids. CDR3 amino acids: CASSVPGTGGLETQYF. CDR3 DNA sequence: TGTGCCAGCAGCGTACCCGGGACAGGGGGCCTGGAGACCCAGTACTTC. Variable domain in full (rest from reference TRBV5-6 and TRBJ2-5): DAGVTQSPTHLIKTRGQQVTLRCSPKSGHDTVSWYQQALGQGPQFIFQYYEEEERQRGNFPDRFSGHQFPNYSSELNVNALLLGDSALYLCASSVPGTGGLETQYFGPGTRLLVL.

The rearrangement links TRBV5-4 to TRBJ2-5; 10 nucleotides line up with TRBD2. This CDR3 has 15 amino acids. V was clipped by 3 bases and J by 1 base; unmatched bases: 3. Germline assignment: CDR1 SGHNT and CDR2 YYREEE (reference sequence). The CDR3 nucleotides read TGTGCCAGCAGCTCCCTAGCGGGGGCCCAAGAGACCCAGTACTTC. Translated: CASSSLAGAQETQYF.

This clone was recorded a few times. V usage is TRBV19 and J usage is TRBJ1-1; 9 bases are shared with TRBD1. Trimming removed 7 bases from V and 11 bases from J; junction bases left unmatched: 11. The germline V gene encodes CDR1 LNHDA and CDR2 SQIVND (reference sequence). The CDR3 contains 13 residues. The CDR3: CASTDRGRRSAFF. CDR3 sequence (DNA): TGTGCCAGTACGGACAGGGGCCGACGGTCGGCTTTCTTT.

The chain couples TRBV9 to TRBJ2-7; D is possibly TRBD1 (5 bases). Germline V gene sequence: CDR1 SGDLS, CDR2 YYNGEE. The CDR3 runs to 16 residues. The germline V and J ends were trimmed by 0 bases and 0 bases, with 13 bases remaining between them. The CDR3: CASSVGEGASSYEQYF. In DNA form, the CDR3 reads TGTGCCAGCAGCGTAGGTGAAGGGGCTAGCTCCTACGAGCAGTACTTC. Full variable domain (remainder filled in from reference TRBV9 and TRBJ2-7): DSGVTQTPKHLITATGQRVTLRCSPRSGDLSVYWYQQSLDQGLQFLIQYYNGEERAKGNILERFSAQQFPDLHSELNLSSLELGDSALYFCASSVGEGASSYEQYFGPGTRLTVT.

This sequence joins TRBV6-5 and TRBJ2-5; 9 bases agree with TRBD2. The J call may be wrong; the DNA end is better matched by TRBJ2-7. CDR1 MNHEY and CDR2 SVGAGI come from the germline V gene. There are 15 residues in the CDR3. CDR3 in DNA: TGTGCCAGCCATACCCGGCGGGAGGGCCGATACGAGCAGTACTTC. It encodes CASHTRREGRYEQYF.

The CDR3 coding sequence is TGCGCCAGCAGCCAAGATGGGGCCCTGGGAGGGAAGCAGTTCTTC. Translation gives CASSQDGALGGKQFF. The chain combines TRBV4-3 with TRBJ2-1; 7 bases match TRBD2. Germline V lookup: CDR1 LGHNA, CDR2 YSLEER. V lost 0 bases and J lost 11; bases outside the gene matches: 10. The CDR3 totals 15 residues.

The J gene is TRBJ1-2, the V gene TRBV27, with 8 bases fitting TRBD1. The CDR3 totals 20 residues. Unmatched junction bases numbered 23, after V lost 4 bases and J lost 4 bases. Germline V gives CDR1 MNHEY, CDR2 SMNVEV (reference sequence). The CDR3 DNA sequence: TGTGCCAGCAGTTCCGGACAGGGAAGCGGCCGGCGCGAGGGACTCTATGGCTACACCTTC. Its translation is CASSSGQGSGRREGLYGYTF.

CDR3 sequence: CASSFRLSGLADTQYF. The CDR3 DNA reads as TGTGCCAGCAGTTTTAGATTATCAGGGTTGGCAGATACGCAGTATTTT. The chain uses TRBV28 and TRBJ2-3; TRBD1 might be the D (5 bases). The CDR3 consists of 16 residues. The germline gives CDR1 MDHEN, CDR2 SYDVKM. V was trimmed by 3 bases and J by 4 bases, leaving 17 bases between them.

The rearrangement uses TRBV4-1 and TRBJ2-5; 9 bases align to TRBD1. CDR1 and CDR2 (germline): MGHRA, YSYEKL. J gave up 2 bases and V 0 bases, and 13 bases lay outside the gene matches. The CDR3 totals 19 residues. The CDR3 DNA is TGCGCCAGCAGCCAAGAAGGAGAGGGAACAGGGGGCGGTCAAGAGACCCAGTACTTC. It translates to CASSQEGEGTGGGQETQYF.

V and J are TRBV5-1 and TRBJ2-5; D unresolved. Germline V lookup: CDR1 SGHRS, CDR2 YFSETQ. Trimming took off 4 bases at V and 2 bases at J, with 21 bases between the two ends. The CDR3 is 17 amino acids. CDR3 in DNA: TGCGCCAGCAGCCGTAATCGACTCGAAATAAATCAAGAGACCCAGTACTTC. The encoded protein is CASSRNRLEINQETQYF. The full variable domain, completed using reference TRBV5-1 and TRBJ2-5, is KAGVTQTPRYLIKTRGQQVTLSCSPISGHRSVSWYQQTPGQGLQFLFEYFSETQRNKGNFPGRFSGRQFSNSRSEMNVSTLELGDSALYLCASSRNRLEINQETQYFGPGTRLLVL.

V gene TRBV6-4 combines with J gene TRBJ2-3, with TRBD2 identical over 11 bases. From germline, CDR1 is MRHNA and CDR2 SNTAGT. Losses at the gene ends were 6 bases for V and 3 bases for J; bases not matched to a gene: 8. The CDR3 is 16 amino acids. In DNA form, the CDR3 reads TGTGCCAGCAGCGTACTAGCGGGAGTGAGGACAGATACGCAGTATTTT. This sequence encodes CASSVLAGVRTDTQYF.